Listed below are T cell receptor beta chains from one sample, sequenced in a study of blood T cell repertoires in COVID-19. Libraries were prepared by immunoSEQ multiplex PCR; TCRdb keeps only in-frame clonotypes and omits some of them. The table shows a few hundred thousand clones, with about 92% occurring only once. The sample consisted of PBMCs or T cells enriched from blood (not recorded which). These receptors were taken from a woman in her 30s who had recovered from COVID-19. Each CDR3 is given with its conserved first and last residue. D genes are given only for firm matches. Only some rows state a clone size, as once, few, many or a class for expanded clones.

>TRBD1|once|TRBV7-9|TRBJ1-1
CASSPRRTGGNTEAFF
TGTGCCAGCAGCCCCCGCCGGACAGGGGGCAACACTGAAGCTTTCTTT
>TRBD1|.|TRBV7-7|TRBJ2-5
CASSRFSGDRETQYF
TGTGCTAGCAGCCGATTTTCGGGGGACAGGGAGACCCAGTACTTC
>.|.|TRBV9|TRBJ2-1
CASSSDRSSYNEQFF
TGTGCCAGCAGCTCCGACAGGAGCTCCTACAATGAGCAGTTCTTC
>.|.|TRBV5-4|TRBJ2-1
CASSPGSSSYNEQFF
TGTGCCAGCAGCCCCGGTTCGAGCTCCTACAATGAGCAGTTCTTC
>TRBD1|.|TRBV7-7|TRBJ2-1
CASSGTGGGEQFF
TGTGCTAGCAGCGGGACAGGGGGCGGTGAGCAGTTCTTC
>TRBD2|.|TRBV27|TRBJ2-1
CASSLQAGAYNEQFF
TGTGCCAGCAGTTTACAAGCGGGAGCGTACAATGAGCAGTTCTTC
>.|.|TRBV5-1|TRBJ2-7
CASSLSESYEQYF
TGCGCCAGCAGCCTTAGCGAGTCCTACGAGCAGTACTTC
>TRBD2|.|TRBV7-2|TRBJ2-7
CASSSRDYYYEQYF
TGTGCCAGCAGCTCCCGGGACTACTACTACGAGCAGTACTTC
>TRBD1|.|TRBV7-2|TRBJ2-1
CASSSTGTGKDYEQFF
TGTGCCAGCAGCTCTACCGGGACAGGGAAGGACTATGAGCAGTTCTTC
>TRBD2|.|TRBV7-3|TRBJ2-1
CASSHYGRASGRDNEQFF
TGTGCCAGCAGCCATTACGGCCGGGCTAGCGGGAGGGACAATGAGCAGTTCTTC
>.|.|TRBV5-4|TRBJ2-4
CASSSPGLAKNIQYF
TGTGCCAGCAGCTCGCCGGGGTTAGCCAAAAACATTCAGTACTTC
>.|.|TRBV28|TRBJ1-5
CASSGGNSNQPQHF
TGTGCCAGCAGTGGGGGGAATAGCAATCAGCCCCAGCATTTT
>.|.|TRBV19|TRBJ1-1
CASSMGPGWTEAFF
TGTGCCAGTAGTATGGGTCCAGGGTGGACTGAAGCTTTCTTT
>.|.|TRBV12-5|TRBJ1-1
CASGRDTGSGTEAFF
TGTGCTAGTGGTCGAGACACAGGGAGCGGCACTGAAGCTTTCTTT
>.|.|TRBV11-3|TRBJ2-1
CASSLGGGRTGNEQFF
TGTGCCAGCAGCTTGGGCGGTGGGAGAACGGGGAATGAGCAGTTCTTC
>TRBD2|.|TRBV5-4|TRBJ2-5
CASSLDGRRMETQYF
TGTGCCAGCAGCTTGGACGGGAGGCGGATGGAGACCCAGTACTTC
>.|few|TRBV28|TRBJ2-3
CASSTLGGGADTQYF
TGTGCCAGCAGTACGTTAGGGGGAGGGGCAGATACGCAGTATTTT
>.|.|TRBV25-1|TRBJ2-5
CASSEDRILGETQYF
TGTGCCAGCAGTGAGGACAGAATTCTTGGGGAGACCCAGTACTTC
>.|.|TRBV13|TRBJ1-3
CASALAGNGNTIYF
TGTGCCAGCGCCCTCGCAGGTAATGGAAACACCATATATTTT
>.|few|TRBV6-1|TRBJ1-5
CASSESGGSQPQHF
TGTGCCAGCAGTGAATCGGGGGGCAGTCAGCCCCAGCATTTT
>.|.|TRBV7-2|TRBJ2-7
CASSLNRVGYEQYF
TGTGCCAGCAGCTTAAACAGGGTGGGATACGAGCAGTACTTC
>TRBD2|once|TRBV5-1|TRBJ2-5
CASSVAGRVKTQYF
TGCGCCTCGTCGGTAGCGGGACGCGTTAAGACCCAGTACTTC
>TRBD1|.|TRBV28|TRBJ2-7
CASRTGAAYEQYF
TGTGCCAGCAGAACAGGGGCGGCCTACGAGCAGTACTTC
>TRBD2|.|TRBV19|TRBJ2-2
CASSREKVGGTGELFF
TGTGCCAGTAGCCGGGAGAAAGTCGGGGGGACCGGGGAGCTGTTTTTT
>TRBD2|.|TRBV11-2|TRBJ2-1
CASSLRGLDFEQFF
TGTGCCAGCAGCTTAAGGGGACTAGATTTTGAGCAGTTCTTC
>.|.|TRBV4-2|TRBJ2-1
CASSQGVGLTREFF
TGTGCCAGCAGCCAAGGGGTCGGTCTAACTAGAGAGTTCTTC
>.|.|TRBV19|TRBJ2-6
CASTGSSGANVLTF
TGTGCCAGTACGGGTAGCTCTGGGGCCAACGTCCTGACTTTC
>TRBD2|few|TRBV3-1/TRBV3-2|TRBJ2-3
CASSHRAAGGPVVVLDTQYF
TGTGCCAGCAGCCACCGTGCCGCGGGAGGGCCTGTTGTCGTTTTGGATACGCAGTATTTT
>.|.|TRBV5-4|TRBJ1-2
CATSLGFSLQNLYGYTF
TGTGCCACCTCACTTGGATTCAGCCTACAGAACCTATATGGCTACACCTTC
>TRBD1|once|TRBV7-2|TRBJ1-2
CASSLNRDRGGYTF
TGTGCCAGCAGTTTGAACCGGGACAGGGGTGGCTACACCTTC
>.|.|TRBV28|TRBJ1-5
CASSPPRTVLYYSNQPQHF
TGTGCCAGCAGTCCTCCTCGGACAGTCCTGTACTATAGCAATCAGCCCCAGCATTTT
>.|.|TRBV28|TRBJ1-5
CASSEQGLSNQPQHF
TGTGCCAGCAGTGAACAGGGTCTTAGCAATCAGCCCCAGCATTTT
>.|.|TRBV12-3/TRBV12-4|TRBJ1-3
CASVRNSGNTIYF
TGTGCCAGCGTCAGGAATTCCGGAAACACCATATATTTT
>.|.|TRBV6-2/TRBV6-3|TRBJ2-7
CASSYYNYEQYF
TGTGCCAGCAGTTACTACAACTACGAGCAGTACTTC
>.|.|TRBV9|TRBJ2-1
CASSASPGGYNEQFF
TGTGCCAGCAGCGCCTCCCCCGGAGGCTACAATGAGCAGTTCTTC
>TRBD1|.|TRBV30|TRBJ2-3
CAWSMGTGDLTDTQYF
TGTGCCTGGAGTATGGGGACAGGGGATTTGACAGATACGCAGTATTTT
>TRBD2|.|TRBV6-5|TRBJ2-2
CASRHSGGTGELFF
TGTGCCAGCAGGCATAGCGGGGGCACCGGGGAGCTGTTTTTT
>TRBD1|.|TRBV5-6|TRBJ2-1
CASIPGQGYNEQFF
TGTGCCAGCATCCCGGGACAGGGCTACAATGAGCAGTTCTTC
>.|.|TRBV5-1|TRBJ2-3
CASSSFTDTQYF
TGCGCCAGCAGCTCGTTCACAGATACGCAGTATTTT
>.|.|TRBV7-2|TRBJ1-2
CASSLYTANYGYTF
TGTGCCAGCAGCTTATATACGGCTAACTATGGCTACACCTTC
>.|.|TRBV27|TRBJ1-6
CASSLSGWGGSPLHF
TGTGCCAGCAGTTTATCGGGGTGGGGGGGATCACCCCTCCACTTT